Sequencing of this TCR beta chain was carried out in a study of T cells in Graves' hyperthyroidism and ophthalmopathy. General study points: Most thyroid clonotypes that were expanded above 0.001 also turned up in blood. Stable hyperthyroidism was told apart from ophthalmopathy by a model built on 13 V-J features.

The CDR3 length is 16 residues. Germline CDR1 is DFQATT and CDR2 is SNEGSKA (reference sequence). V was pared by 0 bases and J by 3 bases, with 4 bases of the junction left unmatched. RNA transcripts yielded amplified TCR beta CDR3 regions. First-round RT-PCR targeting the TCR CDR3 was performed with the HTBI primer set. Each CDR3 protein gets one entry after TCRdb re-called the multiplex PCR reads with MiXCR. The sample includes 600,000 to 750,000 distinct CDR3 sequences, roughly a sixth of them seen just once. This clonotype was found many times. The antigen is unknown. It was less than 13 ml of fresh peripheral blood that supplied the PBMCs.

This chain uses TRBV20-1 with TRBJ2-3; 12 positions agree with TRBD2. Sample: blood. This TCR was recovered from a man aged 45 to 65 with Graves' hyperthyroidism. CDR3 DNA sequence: TGCAGTGCTAGAGATTTTCTAGCGGGAGGGACAGATACGCAGTATTTT. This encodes CSARDFLAGGTDTQYF.